One and the same sample provided the 24 T cell receptor beta chains below, sequenced in a study of T cell repertoires in cytomegalovirus infection. From the reads, TCRdb called clonotypes with MiXCR, one entry per CDR3 protein. The table has 360,000 or so distinct CDR3 sequences, nearly 35% seen once; the top ten hold about 13%. These TCRs' antigens remain unknown. The material was cultured PBMCs, obtained from culture after CMV antigen stimulation. The receptors originated from a human donor in good health (CMV status not recorded). Some clones in this sample may be carry-over from other donors' samples.

The chain uses TRBV5-6 and TRBJ2-5, with D unresolved. The CDR3 sequence is 16 residues long. The V end was cut by 6 bases, the J end by 1 base, with 19 bases between. In germline, CDR1 is SGHDT, CDR2 YYEEEE. CDR3 DNA: TGTGCCAGCACTCCGGGCTTGACACCATTCCAAGAGACCCAGTACTTC. It yields the protein CASTPGLTPFQETQYF.

The chain carries TRBV5-1 and TRBJ2-3; 12 bases fit TRBD1. V shed 2 bases and J 4 bases; nucleotides not matched to a gene: 2. The CDR3 runs to 15 residues. Germline V gene lookup returns CDR1 SGHRS and CDR2 YFSETQ. DNA of the CDR3: TGCGCCAGCAGCTTTCGGGACAGGGGGCCAGATACGCAGTATTTT. Translated: CASSFRDRGPDTQYF. The full variable domain, in which reference TRBV5-1 and TRBJ2-3 provide the parts outside the CDR3, is KAGVTQTPRYLIKTRGQQVTLSCSPISGHRSVSWYQQTPGQGLQFLFEYFSETQRNKGNFPGRFSGRQFSNSRSEMNVSTLELGDSALYLCASSFRDRGPDTQYFGPGTRLTVL.

This clonotype appeared many times. The rearrangement links TRBV7-9 to TRBJ2-7; the D is unclear. This CDR3 is 12 amino acids long. Germline CDR1 SEHNR, CDR2 FQNEAQ (reference sequence). The V and J ends lost 1 base and 4 bases respectively, with 5 bases between them. In DNA form, the CDR3 reads TGTGCCAGCAGCTTAGTCCCTTACGAGCAGTACTTC. It is translated as CASSLVPYEQYF.

The V gene is TRBV7-9, the J gene TRBJ2-5; the match to TRBD2 covers 11 bases. Germline loops: CDR1 SEHNR, CDR2 FQNEAQ (reference sequence). This CDR3 has 17 amino acids. With V trimmed by 2 bases and J by 5 bases, 10 bases remained unmatched. DNA for the CDR3: TGTGCCAGCAGCTTATTGGGACTAGCGGTTATATCTGAGACCCAGTACTTC. This encodes CASSLLGLAVISETQYF.

This clonotype was seen a handful of times. V gene TRBV6-6 combines with J gene TRBJ1-3; D remains unclear. The germline V gene has CDR1 MNHNY and CDR2 SVGAGI (reference sequence). Trimming pared 5 bases from V and 0 bases from J, leaving 8 bases between. CDR3 size: 14 residues. As DNA, the CDR3 is TGTGCCAGCAGTGTTTTCAGCTCTGGAAACACCATATATTTT. This gives the protein CASSVFSSGNTIYF.

This rearrangement joins TRBV3-1 to TRBJ1-6; no clear D gene. The germline V and J ends were trimmed by 2 bases and 7 bases, with 6 bases remaining between them. Germline CDR1 is LGHDT and CDR2 is YNNKEL (reference sequence). CDR3 length equals 13 residues. DNA for the CDR3: TGTGCCAGCAGCCAATGGTCGAATTCACCCCTCCACTTT. The encoded protein is CASSQWSNSPLHF.

This clonotype has more than one count but fewer than ten. The chain combines TRBV7-9 with TRBJ2-7, with D perhaps given as TRBD1 or TRBD2 (5 bases each). V gave up 5 bases and J gave up 6 bases, with 17 bases separating them. Germline V gene data show CDR1 as SEHNR and CDR2 as FQNEAQ (reference sequence). CDR3 length: 14 amino acids. CDR3 bases: TGTGCCAGCAGCCCGACCCCAGGGACGGGCGAGCAGTACTTC. It encodes CASSPTPGTGEQYF.

The chain recombines TRBV6-6 with TRBJ2-1; 7 nucleotides align to TRBD1. Unmatched junction bases numbered 8, after V lost 4 bases and J lost 5 bases. Germline CDR1 is MNHNY and CDR2 is SVGAGI (reference sequence). The CDR3 extends over 15 amino acids. The chain's CDR3 is CASSSRDSQHNEQFF. Written as DNA, the CDR3 is TGTGCCAGCAGTTCTCGGGACAGCCAACACAATGAGCAGTTCTTC.

This clonotype turned up a few times. The V and J genes are TRBV4-3 and TRBJ2-3, with 10 bases aligning to TRBD2. With 1 base clipped from V and 2 bases from J, the junction kept 6 bases outside the gene matches. Germline V gene sequence: CDR1 LGHNA, CDR2 YSLEER. The CDR3 has 17 amino acids. CDR3 loop: CASSQGTSGAFTDTQYF. The CDR3 DNA is TGCGCCAGCAGCCAAGGGACTAGCGGAGCTTTCACAGATACGCAGTATTTT.

The chain joins TRBV4-3 to TRBJ1-1; the D is unclear. The CDR3 spans 13 residues. Looked up from germline, CDR1 is LGHNA and CDR2 is YSLEER. With 0 bases removed from V and 4 bases from J, the gap between germline ends came to 6 bases. The CDR3 DNA is TGCGCCAGCAGCCAAGATACAGCCACTGAAGCTTTCTTT. Its protein is CASSQDTATEAFF.

This clonotype has more than one count but fewer than ten. V and J are TRBV12-3 or TRBV12-4 and TRBJ1-6; tentatively, D is TRBD1 (5 bases). Trimming took off 2 bases at V and 7 bases at J, with 12 bases between the two ends. This CDR3 contains 15 residues. Here the CDR3 reads CASSLTGFKNSPLHF. CDR3 DNA: TGTGCCAGCAGTTTAACAGGCTTTAAAAATTCACCCCTCCACTTT.

This chain uses TRBV20-1 with TRBJ1-1, with D perhaps matching TRBD1 (6 bases). The CDR3 spans 14 residues. From germline, CDR1 is DFQATT and CDR2 SNEGSKA (reference sequence). Between the trimmed V and J ends, which lost 0 bases and 2 bases, there was a span of 10 bases. CDR3 amino acids: CSARDLTGNTEAFF. The CDR3 DNA is TGCAGTGCTAGAGATCTGACAGGCAACACTGAAGCTTTCTTT.

The V call is TRBV7-9, the J call TRBJ1-4, with D perhaps matching TRBD1 (5 bases). The V end was cut by 5 bases, the J end by 10 bases, with 8 bases between. The CDR3 runs 11 residues. Germline loops: CDR1 SEHNR, CDR2 FQNEAQ (reference sequence). CDR3 sequence: CASSNGAKLFF. In DNA, the CDR3 is TGTGCCAGCAGCAACGGGGCAAAACTGTTTTTT. The complete variable domain, with remaining parts taken from reference TRBV7-9 and TRBJ1-4, reads DTGVSQNPRHKITKRGQNVTFRCDPISEHNRLYWYRQTLGQGPEFLTYFQNEAQLEKSRLLSDRFSAERPKGSFSTLEIQRTEQGDSAMYLCASSNGAKLFFGSGTQLSVL.

The chain links TRBV10-3 to TRBJ1-6; TRBD1 agrees at 8 bases. V lost 8 bases to trimming and J lost 7 bases; unmatched junction nucleotides: 7. The germline gives CDR1 ENHRY, CDR2 SYGVKD. This CDR3 has 14 amino acids. This CDR3 is CAIAGQGANSPLHF. Here the CDR3 DNA reads TGTGCCATCGCCGGGCAGGGGGCGAATTCACCCCTCCACTTT.

The chain couples TRBV12-3 or TRBV12-4 to TRBJ1-6; D is perhaps TRBD1 (5 bases). V was trimmed by 2 bases and J by 10 bases, leaving 15 bases between them. The CDR3 contains 15 residues. The CDR3 coding sequence is TGTGCCAGCAGTTTAAATCTAGGCCCAGGGTCACCCCTCCACTTT. Encoded protein: CASSLNLGPGSPLHF.

The chain combines TRBV5-1 with TRBJ2-1; possible D gene TRBD2, 6 bases. Germline assignment: CDR1 SGHRS and CDR2 YFSETQ. Trimming removed 0 bases at V and 8 bases at J, with 12 bases between. CDR3 length equals 14 residues. For the CDR3, the DNA is TGCGCCAGCAGCTTGGCTCGGAGGGGCGATGAGCAGTTCTTC. The encoded protein is CASSLARRGDEQFF. Filled out from reference TRBV5-1 and TRBJ2-1, the complete variable domain reads KAGVTQTPRYLIKTRGQQVTLSCSPISGHRSVSWYQQTPGQGLQFLFEYFSETQRNKGNFPGRFSGRQFSNSRSEMNVSTLELGDSALYLCASSLARRGDEQFFGPGTRLTVL.

The genes are TRBV12-3 or TRBV12-4 and TRBJ1-5, with D possibly TRBD1 on 6 matching bases. There are 14 residues in the CDR3. The V end was cut by 8 bases, the J end by 4 bases, with 15 bases between. The CDR3 is CASRRQGNNQPQHF. In DNA form, the CDR3 reads TGTGCCAGCCGACGCCAGGGGAATAATCAGCCCCAGCATTTT.

The chain uses TRBV20-1 and TRBJ1-1; D is unclear. Germline V lookup: CDR1 DFQATT, CDR2 SNEGSKA (reference sequence). Trimming pared 6 bases from V and 4 bases from J, leaving 12 bases between. The CDR3 is 12 amino acids. The CDR3 loop reads CSATSISTEAFF. The CDR3 nucleotides are TGCAGTGCGACCAGTATTTCCACTGAAGCTTTCTTT.

The chain employs TRBV20-1 and TRBJ1-6; no firm D call. The CDR3 covers 15 residues. Deletions cut 3 bases from V and 7 bases from J, with 16 bases between. Germline V gene lookup returns CDR1 DFQATT and CDR2 SNEGSKA (reference sequence). CDR3 DNA sequence: TGCAGTGCTAGGGCATTCGGCATTGACAATTCACCCCTCCACTTT. Translation gives CSARAFGIDNSPLHF.

This clonotype was recorded a few times. The CDR3 protein is CASSPQDRAEETQYF. The CDR3 DNA reads as TGTGCCAGCAGTCCCCAGGACAGGGCGGAAGAGACCCAGTACTTC. This chain joins TRBV27 and TRBJ2-5; TRBD1 agrees at 8 bases. V lost 5 bases and J lost 3; bases outside the gene matches: 8. CDR1 and CDR2 from the germline V gene are MNHEY and SMNVEV (reference sequence). This CDR3 contains 15 residues.

This chain uses TRBV28 with TRBJ2-2; possible D gene TRBD2, 6 bases. The CDR3 is made up of 19 amino acids. V was cut by 3 bases and J by 2 bases, with 22 bases left in between. CDR1 is MDHEN and CDR2 is SYDVKM in the germline V gene. CDR3 loop: CASSLALFVVAANTGELFF. CDR3 nucleotide sequence: TGTGCCAGCAGTTTGGCACTTTTCGTGGTAGCGGCAAACACCGGGGAGCTGTTTTTT.

J is TRBJ2-7 and V is TRBV2; D gene ambiguous. The length of the CDR3 is 13 residues. From germline, CDR1 is SNHLY and CDR2 FYNNEI. The germline V and J ends were trimmed by 4 bases and 1 base, with 8 bases remaining between them. CDR3 sequence reads: CASSGGTSYEQYF. The CDR3, as DNA: TGTGCCAGCAGTGGGGGTACGTCCTACGAGCAGTACTTC.

The chain has TRBV20-1 and TRBJ2-5; 12 nucleotides align to TRBD2. Per the germline V gene, CDR1 is DFQATT and CDR2 is SNEGSKA (reference sequence). Trimming at V came to 5 bases and at J to 5 bases, leaving 6 bases not matched to a gene. This CDR3 is 14 amino acids long. The CDR3 DNA sequence: TGCAGTGCTCACCTAGCGGGAGGGGGGGAGACCCAGTACTTC. This translates into CSAHLAGGGETQYF.

This chain uses TRBV5-4 with TRBJ2-2; D remains unclear. The CDR3 totals 16 residues. Germline CDR1 and CDR2: SGHNT and YYREEE (reference sequence). Trimming cost V 4 bases and J 4 bases, with 17 bases left between them. CDR3 coding DNA: TGTGCCAGCAGCCCCAAGAGGCGGACGGGCACCGGGGAGCTGTTTTTT. It codes for CASSPKRRTGTGELFF.